These 17 T cell receptor beta chains were all obtained from the same sample, sequenced in a study of brain T cells in children with intractable seizures (dated by TCRdb to about 2021). Library preparation used the immunoSEQ multiplex PCR assay. In its TCRdb copy, this immuneACCESS table keeps in-frame sequences only and misses some clones. Where compared with another copy, unresolved V genes explain less than half of these, and the others have no known cause. For this sample the table gives about 340,000 clones, of which approximately 93% were detected only once. The leading ten clones occupy roughly 5.8% of the sample. Interpreted using the paper, the time point label stands for: blood from clinic visit 5 months post-surgery; TSC patient then seizure free. This specimen was peripheral blood, taken 4 to 5 months after surgery. The receptors here all came from a boy under two years old with tuberous sclerosis and intractable seizures.

This chain connects TRBV2 to TRBJ2-2, with 10 bases fitting TRBD1. Germline CDR1 SNHLY, CDR2 FYNNEI. The CDR3 totals 15 residues. The V and J ends lost 6 bases and 2 bases, in that order; junction bases with no gene match: 3. The CDR3 region has the DNA TGTGCCAGCAGCCGGGACAGGGGAAACACCGGGGAGCTGTTTTTT. Amino acid sequence: CASSRDRGNTGELFF.

The rearrangement links TRBV28 to TRBJ1-2, with TRBD1 as a possible D gene (5 bases). The V gene lost 2 bases and the J gene lost 7 bases, with 11 bases spanning the gap. This CDR3 is built from 13 residues. Germline CDR1 MDHEN, CDR2 SYDVKM. The chain's CDR3 is CASSLRATVGYTF. Written as DNA, the CDR3 is TGTGCCAGCAGTTTAAGGGCGACAGTTGGCTACACCTTC.

In its sample, this clone was seen once. The chain combines TRBV5-4 with TRBJ1-4, with TRBD1 matching 7 bases. CDR1 and CDR2 from the germline V gene are SGHNT and YYREEE (reference sequence). J gave up 4 bases and V 1 base, and 4 bases lay outside the gene matches. The CDR3 consists of 15 residues. CDR3 nucleotides: TGTGCCAGCAGCTTGAGGGCAGGGGGTAATGAAAAACTGTTTTTT. This codes for CASSLRAGGNEKLFF. Full variable domain (outside the CDR3, taken from reference TRBV5-4 and TRBJ1-4): ETGVTQSPTHLIKTRGQQVTLRCSSQSGHNTVSWYQQALGQGPQFIFQYYREEENGRGNFPPRFSGLQFPNYSSELNVNALELDDSALYLCASSLRAGGNEKLFFGSGTQLSVL.

V gene TRBV28 combines with J gene TRBJ2-2; possible D gene TRBD2, 6 bases. This CDR3 has 13 amino acids. The ends were cut back, 7 bases at V and 6 bases at J, with 12 bases in the middle. Germline V gene data show CDR1 as MDHEN and CDR2 as SYDVKM. CDR3 region: CASTLWGAGELFF. CDR3 nucleotide sequence: TGTGCCAGCACCCTATGGGGGGCCGGGGAGCTGTTTTTT.

DNA of the CDR3: TGTGCCAGCAGTCAGGGCGCATTCACCTACAATGAGCAGTTCTTC. It codes for CASSQGAFTYNEQFF. V is TRBV27 and J is TRBJ2-1; a possible D gene is TRBD1 (5 bases). The CDR3 runs 15 residues. In germline, CDR1 is MNHEY, CDR2 SMNVEV (reference sequence). Trimming cost V 5 bases and J 2 bases, with 13 bases left between them.

This clone has a single count. The J gene is TRBJ2-1, the V gene TRBV7-9; 9 bases agree with TRBD1. CDR1 is SEHNR, CDR2 FQNEAQ, per germline (reference sequence). The CDR3 is 19 residues long. V shed 1 base, J shed 12 bases, and the junction held 22 bases outside the gene matches. CDR3 protein: CASSLVTGGQVAPRDAQFF. The CDR3 region has the DNA TGTGCCAGCAGCTTAGTTACAGGGGGCCAAGTGGCCCCCAGGGATGCGCAGTTCTTC.

The chain recombines TRBV15 with TRBJ2-5, with 7 nucleotides matching TRBD1. Trimming at V came to 2 bases and at J to 4 bases, leaving 19 bases not matched to a gene. CDR1 and CDR2 from the germline V gene are LNHNV and YYDKDF (reference sequence). The CDR3 consists of 19 residues. This CDR3 reads CATSRSDRPRSGVGETQYF. DNA for the CDR3: TGTGCCACCAGCAGATCGGACAGGCCGAGGAGCGGTGTTGGAGAGACCCAGTACTTC.

The chain uses TRBV4-1 and TRBJ2-7; 11 nucleotides align to TRBD2. Trimming took 4 bases from V and 4 from J; bases not matched to a gene: 12. The CDR3 extends over 17 amino acids. Germline V lookup: CDR1 MGHRA, CDR2 YSYEKL. The CDR3 DNA follows: TGCGCCAGCAGCCTACAATATAGCGGGAGGGCCCGATACGAGCAGTACTTC. This gives the protein CASSLQYSGRARYEQYF.

With respect to this clone: Relative to the germline gene, one junction end is altered; a read error may explain this. The CDR3 protein is CSVEGTGANEQFF. DNA for the CDR3: TGCAGCGTAGAAGGGACAGGGGCCAATGAGCAGTTCTTC. The rearrangement links TRBV29-1 to TRBJ2-1; TRBD1 aligns across 10 bases. Germline V gene sequence: CDR1 SQVTM, CDR2 ANQGSEA. The CDR3 has 13 amino acids.

This chain joins TRBV10-2 and TRBJ1-3; D gene unclear. CDR3 size: 14 residues. The V end lost 7 bases, the J end lost 1 base, and 11 bases lay between the germline ends. Germline V gene data show CDR1 as WSHSY and CDR2 as SAAADI. CDR3 sequence: CASNPDRSGNTIYF. In DNA form, the CDR3 reads TGCGCCAGCAATCCGGACCGGTCTGGAAACACCATATATTTT.

The rearrangement links TRBV19 to TRBJ2-7, with TRBD1 identical over 9 bases. Unmatched junction bases numbered 4, after V lost 10 bases and J lost 3 bases. Germline-derived CDR1 and CDR2 are LNHDA and SQIVND (reference sequence). CDR3 length: 12 amino acids. CDR3 sequence (DNA): TGTGCCACCACGGACAGGGGCTACGAGCAGTACTTC. It codes for CATTDRGYEQYF.

The table lists this clone with a count of one. The V and J genes are TRBV6-6 and TRBJ2-7; tentative D call: TRBD2 (7 bases). The CDR3 is made up of 15 amino acids. V was pared by 6 bases and J by 2 bases, with 17 bases between. CDR1 is MNHNY, CDR2 SVGAGI, per germline (reference sequence). CDR3 nucleotides: TGTGCCAGCAGACTAGGGGGGGCCCCAACCTACGAGCAGTACTTC. Protein sequence: CASRLGGAPTYEQYF.

The chain combines TRBV12-3 or TRBV12-4 with TRBJ2-5; 7 nucleotides agree with TRBD2. J was trimmed by 5 bases and V by 5 bases; bases with no gene match: 5. CDR3 length: 13 amino acids. In DNA form, the CDR3 reads TGTGCCAGCAGTCTGAGCGGGATTGAGACCCAGTACTTC. It specifies CASSLSGIETQYF.

The gene calls are TRBV5-1 and TRBJ2-2, with TRBD2 matching 12 bases. This CDR3 spans 16 amino acids. J gave up 6 bases and V 0 bases, and 3 bases lay outside the gene matches. Germline V CDR1 and CDR2: SGHRS, YFSETQ. This chain's CDR3 is CASSLASGGAPGELFF. For the CDR3, the DNA is TGCGCCAGCAGCTTGGCTAGCGGGGGGGCCCCCGGGGAGCTGTTTTTT.

The chain couples TRBV2 to TRBJ2-5; D is possibly TRBD2 (6 bases). Trimming left V 3 bases short and J 3 bases short, with 29 bases between. Germline CDR1 SNHLY, CDR2 FYNNEI. There are 20 residues in the CDR3. In DNA, the CDR3 is TGTGCCAGCAGTGACCGCTTCCGGATCCCCTCCAACCGGAGGGAAGAGACCCAGTACTTC. As protein: CASSDRFRIPSNRREETQYF.

The rearrangement uses TRBV5-1 and TRBJ1-1, with D possibly matching TRBD1 (5 bases). V was clipped by 0 bases and J by 4 bases, with 13 bases between them. The CDR3 consists of 15 residues. Germline V gene sequence: CDR1 SGHRS, CDR2 YFSETQ. CDR3 region: CASSLDGGKGTEAFF. DNA for the CDR3: TGCGCCAGCAGCTTGGATGGGGGAAAGGGCACTGAAGCTTTCTTT.

This chain connects TRBV6-1 to TRBJ2-1; 9 bases are shared with TRBD2. CDR3 size: 19 residues. The germline V gene has CDR1 MNHNS and CDR2 SASEGT. After removal of 0 bases from V and 3 bases from J, the junction contained 12 bases not matched to a gene. The CDR3 is CASSEARGSGRSNYNEQFF. The CDR3 DNA reads as TGTGCCAGCAGTGAAGCCAGAGGTAGCGGGAGAAGCAACTACAATGAGCAGTTCTTC.